A single sample gave rise to the 13 T cell receptor beta chains below, sequenced in a study of cytomegalovirus exposure and HLA in healthy donors. TCRdb's table, derived via immunoSEQ multiplex PCR, lists solely in-frame clones and lacks some. Altogether some 170,000 clones are present, about 89% being singletons, with the ten largest covering more than 5.5%. Sequencing was performed on PBMCs. These TCRs come from a man under 40 in good health and CMV-seropositive.

CDR3 sequence: CASSELAGGNNEQFF. The CDR3 DNA follows: TGTGCCAGCAGTGAGTTAGCGGGTGGGAACAATGAGCAGTTCTTC. V gene TRBV2 combines with J gene TRBJ2-1, with 7 bases identical to TRBD2. CDR1 and CDR2 (germline): SNHLY, FYNNEI. The CDR3 extends over 15 amino acids. V was clipped by 3 bases and J by 5 bases; unmatched bases: 7.

The rearrangement uses TRBV5-4 and TRBJ2-1, with D uncertain. This CDR3 spans 16 amino acids. Germline V lookup: CDR1 SGHNT, CDR2 YYREEE (reference sequence). Deletions cut 2 bases from V and 0 bases from J, with 12 bases between. CDR3 region: CASSFLLESSYNEQFF. The CDR3 nucleotides are TGTGCCAGCAGCTTTTTACTGGAAAGCTCCTACAATGAGCAGTTCTTC. The full variable domain, in which reference TRBV5-4 and TRBJ2-1 provide the parts outside the CDR3, is ETGVTQSPTHLIKTRGQQVTLRCSSQSGHNTVSWYQQALGQGPQFIFQYYREEENGRGNFPPRFSGLQFPNYSSELNVNALELDDSALYLCASSFLLESSYNEQFFGPGTRLTVL.

The chain carries TRBV7-2 and TRBJ2-7; 11 bases agree with TRBD1. Germline loops: CDR1 SGHTA, CDR2 FQGNSA. This CDR3 contains 15 residues. Trimming removed 4 bases from V and 4 bases from J; junction bases left unmatched: 6. CDR3 sequence: CASSSQDRGPYEQYF. CDR3 nucleotides: TGTGCCAGCAGCTCCCAGGACAGGGGGCCATACGAGCAGTACTTC.

The CDR3 DNA sequence: TGTGCCTGGAGTAGGTCCGGGGAGCTGTTTTTT. Protein sequence: CAWSRSGELFF. The V call is TRBV30, the J call TRBJ2-2; D gene unclear. The ends were cut back, 2 bases at V and 6 bases at J, with 4 bases in the middle. The germline gives CDR1 GTSNPN, CDR2 SVGIG (reference sequence). This CDR3 has 11 residues.

V gene TRBV27 combines with J gene TRBJ2-1; D may be TRBD2 (6 bases). V gave up 5 bases and J gave up 0 bases, with 8 bases separating them. This CDR3 region has 14 residues. CDR1 MNHEY and CDR2 SMNVEV come from the germline V gene (reference sequence). The CDR3, as DNA: TGTGCCAGCAGTCGGGGGAACTCCTACAATGAGCAGTTCTTC. It specifies CASSRGNSYNEQFF.

V usage is TRBV5-1 and J usage is TRBJ2-5; 7 nucleotides match TRBD2. The CDR3 consists of 15 residues. CDR1 SGHRS and CDR2 YFSETQ come from the germline V gene. Trimming took 0 bases from V and 5 from J; bases not matched to a gene: 7. Here the CDR3 DNA reads TGCGCCAGCAGCTTGGCCGGGCGGGAGTGGGAGACCCAGTACTTC. It encodes CASSLAGREWETQYF.

The rearrangement links TRBV10-3 to TRBJ2-7; weak D call: TRBD2 (5 bases). The V gene lost 4 bases and the J gene lost 0 bases, with 13 bases spanning the gap. Germline V gene data show CDR1 as ENHRY and CDR2 as SYGVKD. The CDR3 runs to 15 residues. CDR3 loop: CAISGPEGGSYEQYF. For the CDR3, the DNA is TGTGCCATCAGTGGTCCTGAAGGAGGCTCCTACGAGCAGTACTTC.

The rearrangement links TRBV6-5 to TRBJ2-4; 9 nucleotides align to TRBD1. The CDR3 is 15 residues long. V lost 2 bases and J lost 9; bases outside the gene matches: 8. Germline V gene data show CDR1 as MNHEY and CDR2 as SVGAGI. The CDR3 DNA sequence: TGTGCCAGCAGTTACGATCTGGGACAGGGAGCCATTCAGTACTTC. Protein sequence: CASSYDLGQGAIQYF.

This clone turned up a few times. The chain's CDR3 is CASSQEGPQNADTQYF. The DNA of the CDR3 is TGCGCCAGCAGCCAAGAAGGGCCCCAGAACGCAGATACGCAGTATTTT. This chain connects TRBV4-3 to TRBJ2-3; D gene unclear. Germline values: CDR1 LGHNA, CDR2 YSLEER. The CDR3 contains 16 residues. V was pared by 0 bases and J by 4 bases, with 14 bases between.

The rearrangement uses TRBV7-2 and TRBJ1-2; 9 nucleotides match TRBD1. With V trimmed by 5 bases and J by 0 bases, 4 bases remained unmatched. The germline CDR1 and CDR2 sequences are SGHTA and FQGNSA. This CDR3 has 15 residues. As DNA, the CDR3 is TGTGCCAGCAGCCCCGGGACAGGGTCTAACTATGGCTACACCTTC. Residues: CASSPGTGSNYGYTF.

This clone has a handful of counts. The rearrangement uses TRBV25-1 and TRBJ2-2, with 7 bases aligning to TRBD1. V trimming: 8 bases; J trimming: 5 bases; junction bases outside the gene matches: 14. In germline, CDR1 is MGHDK, CDR2 SYGVNS. The CDR3 is made up of 16 amino acids. This CDR3 reads CASHSPQGSPTGELFF. CDR3 in DNA: TGTGCCAGCCACAGTCCACAGGGGTCACCTACCGGGGAGCTGTTTTTT.

The rearrangement links TRBV21-1 to TRBJ1-5; the DNA was not used to check the table's D call, TRBD1. TRBV21-1 is an annotated pseudogene. This CDR3 comprises 16 residues. CDR3 residues: CASSRPFFGGGQPQHF. The CDR3 DNA is TGTGCCAGCAGCCGACCGTTTTTTGGGGGCGGTCAGCCCCAGCATTTT.

The chain uses TRBV4-3 and TRBJ2-2; possibly TRBD1 for D (5 bases). This CDR3 spans 15 amino acids. With 0 bases removed from V and 4 bases from J, the gap between germline ends came to 9 bases. Germline lookup yields CDR1 LGHNA and CDR2 YSLEER. The CDR3 region has the DNA TGCGCCAGCAGCCAAGATCTGACAGTCACCGGGGAGCTGTTTTTT. Translating gives CASSQDLTVTGELFF.